A selection of T cell receptor beta chains follows, all from one sample in a study of blood T cell repertoires in COVID-19. Some clones are missing from TCRdb's copy, which holds only in-frame ones; the method was immunoSEQ multiplex PCR. There are about 210,000 clones in the sample; around 82% occur only once, and approximately 12% lies in the top ten. Material for sequencing was peripheral blood. The receptors derive from a middle-aged woman with acute or convalescent COVID-19. Each CDR3 is given with its conserved first and last residue. A D gene is named only where the DNA matches it firmly. Clone size is not always given. Where it is, it says once, few, many or a class for expanded clones.

d_call,clone_size,j_call,v_call,cdr3_nt,cdr3_aa
NA,NA,TRBJ2-1,TRBV24-1,TGTGCCACCAGTGATTTGTCAGGGGGGTCCTACAATGAGCAGTTCTTC,CATSDLSGGSYNEQFF
NA,NA,TRBJ1-3,TRBV6-5,TGTGCCAGCAGGCGGCTCGACAACACCATATATTTT,CASRRLDNTIYF
TRBD1,NA,TRBJ2-7,TRBV24-1,TGTGCCACCAGTGATACCGGGACAGGGGACCACGAGCAGTACTTC,CATSDTGTGDHEQYF
TRBD1,NA,TRBJ2-7,TRBV15,TGTGCCACCAGCTCTCGGGGGACAGGGGGCGGCTACGAGCAGTACTTC,CATSSRGTGGGYEQYF
NA,NA,TRBJ2-1,TRBV4-1,TGCGCCAGCAGCCACACACAGATGGTCTCCTACAATGAGCAGTTCTTC,CASSHTQMVSYNEQFF
TRBD2,few,TRBJ2-1,TRBV7-9,TGTGCCATCCAGCGGAGACTAGCGGGAGAAAGGAATGAGCAGTTCTTC,CAIQRRLAGERNEQFF
TRBD1,NA,TRBJ1-2,TRBV5-6,TGTGCCAGCAGCTTGGGTAGGGGGCATCGAGGCTACACCTTC,CASSLGRGHRGYTF
NA,NA,TRBJ2-7,TRBV18,TGTGCCAGCTCACCTCGAACGGAGCATGAGCAGTACTTC,CASSPRTEHEQYF
NA,NA,TRBJ2-1,TRBV7-2,TGTGCCAGCAGCCATCCGGGGGGCTATGAGCAGTTCTTC,CASSHPGGYEQFF
NA,NA,TRBJ1-2,TRBV5-1,TGCGCCAGCAGCTTGGGTGTCAGGGCGGAGAATGGCTACACCTTC,CASSLGVRAENGYTF
TRBD1,NA,TRBJ1-1,TRBV7-9,TGTGCCAGCAGCTTAGTAGGGGGCGCGTTGAACACTGAAGCTTTCTTT,CASSLVGGALNTEAFF
TRBD2,few,TRBJ2-3,TRBV7-2,TGTGCCAGCAGCTTAGGGGGACTAGCGGGACCCGCCACAGATACGCAGTATTTT,CASSLGGLAGPATDTQYF
TRBD1,NA,TRBJ1-1,TRBV5-5,TGTGCCAGCAGCTGGAACCGACAGGGGAGAGCTTTCTTT,CASSWNRQGRAFF
TRBD2,NA,TRBJ2-3,TRBV4-3,TGCGCCAGCAGCCATCTTAGCGGGGGCACAGATACGCAGTATTTT,CASSHLSGGTDTQYF
TRBD1,NA,TRBJ1-6,TRBV27,TGTGCCAGCAGTCCCGTGACAGGGACACCCCTCCACTTT,CASSPVTGTPLHF
TRBD1,NA,TRBJ1-4,TRBV2,TGTGCCAGCAGTGAACCGGGACAGATTAATGAAAAACTGTTTTTT,CASSEPGQINEKLFF
TRBD2,NA,TRBJ2-1,TRBV6-4,TGTGCCAGCAGTGACTCGACTAGCGGGAGCAATGAGCAGTTCTTC,CASSDSTSGSNEQFF
NA,few,TRBJ1-5,TRBV27,TGTGCCACCGGACAGTATAGCAATCAGCCCCAGCATTTT,CATGQYSNQPQHF
TRBD1,NA,TRBJ1-2,TRBV15,TGTGCCACCAGCCTTGACAGGGGGGAGGACTATGGCTACACCTTC,CATSLDRGEDYGYTF
NA,NA,TRBJ2-1,TRBV10-3,TGTGCCATCAGTGAAGGGAGGGGGAACAATGAGCAGTTCTTC,CAISEGRGNNEQFF
NA,NA,TRBJ2-1,TRBV18,TGTGCCAGCTCACCACTTCAGACTTCTGAGCAGTTCTTC,CASSPLQTSEQFF
NA,NA,TRBJ2-6,TRBV5-1,TGCGCCAGCAGCAAGGACAGTGCTGGGGCCAACGTCCTGACTTTC,CASSKDSAGANVLTF
NA,NA,TRBJ2-7,TRBV19,TGTGCCAGTAGTATAGGCCTGAGAGGATTGGGGCGGCCCTACGAGCAGTACTTC,CASSIGLRGLGRPYEQYF
TRBD2,NA,TRBJ2-1,TRBV29-1,TGCAGCGTTCCGGGACTAGTCAATGAGCAGTTCTTC,CSVPGLVNEQFF
NA,NA,TRBJ2-2,TRBV19,TGTGCCAGGCCTCTGGGGAGGCCTATTAACACCGGGGAGCTGTTTTTT,CARPLGRPINTGELFF
TRBD1,NA,TRBJ2-2,TRBV5-1,TGCGCCAGCAGCAAGGCGACCGGGACAGGGTACACCGGGGAGCTGTTTTTT,CASSKATGTGYTGELFF
TRBD2,NA,TRBJ2-7,TRBV5-1,TGCGCCAGCAGCTTCTTAGCGGGGACCCTCGAGCAGTACTTC,CASSFLAGTLEQYF
TRBD1,NA,TRBJ2-7,TRBV18,TGTGCCAGCTCACCGGTGGACAGGACGAGTTTATACGAGCAGTACTTC,CASSPVDRTSLYEQYF
NA,NA,TRBJ1-1,TRBV5-1,TGCGCCAGCAGCTTGGCTACAGGCTTCAACACTGAAGCTTTCTTT,CASSLATGFNTEAFF
TRBD1,NA,TRBJ1-2,TRBV4-1,TGCGCCAGCAGCCAAGATTTATTAGGGGGCAGGCTCCGAGAGGGCTACACCTTC,CASSQDLLGGRLREGYTF
TRBD1,NA,TRBJ2-7,TRBV4-1,TGCGCCAGCAGCCAAGAGGGGACAGGGTCCTACGAGCAGTACTTC,CASSQEGTGSYEQYF
TRBD2,NA,TRBJ2-7,TRBV9,TGTGCCAGCAGCGTAGAATTGACTAGCTGGGAGCAGTACTTC,CASSVELTSWEQYF
NA,once,TRBJ1-1,TRBV25-1,TGTGCCAGCAGTGCCTCCGGTGGGAACACTGAAGCTTTCTTT,CASSASGGNTEAFF
TRBD1,NA,TRBJ1-1,TRBV19,TGTGCCAGTAGTGCAAGACAGGGTTTAGACACTGAAGCTTTCTTT,CASSARQGLDTEAFF
TRBD1,few,TRBJ1-3,TRBV4-1,TGCGCCAGCAGCCACGCCGGGACAGGGGTTGGAAACACCATATATTTT,CASSHAGTGVGNTIYF
NA,NA,TRBJ2-1,TRBV9,TGTGCCAGCAGCGTCGACCTACCTCAGGGTGAGCAGTTCTTC,CASSVDLPQGEQFF
TRBD1,NA,TRBJ1-5,TRBV12-5,TGTGCTAGTGGTATCACAGGGGGCGGACAGCCCCAGCATTTT,CASGITGGGQPQHF
NA,NA,TRBJ2-1,TRBV4-3,TGCGCCAGCAGCCGAGACCAAGACTTGGGTGAGCAGTTCTTC,CASSRDQDLGEQFF
NA,NA,TRBJ1-6,TRBV30,TGTGCCTGGAGTGTAGGGGCAGGGAATAATTCACCCCTCCACTTT,CAWSVGAGNNSPLHF
NA,NA,TRBJ2-1,TRBV2,TGTGCCAGCAGTGAAGTCCGCCTAGGCGGGACCTCGGAGCAGTTCTTC,CASSEVRLGGTSEQFF
NA,NA,TRBJ1-1,TRBV5-1,TGCGCCAGCAGCTTGGTACAGCTAAACACTGAAGCTTTCTTT,CASSLVQLNTEAFF